This is a list of T cell receptor beta chains from one sample in a study of shared clonotypes between healthy human individuals. The protocol was immunoSEQ multiplex PCR, while the TCRdb copy is restricted to in-frame clones and leaves out a portion. The sample holds millions of clones, roughly 94% seen once. The sequenced sample consisted of naive CD4+ T cells sorted from blood. The receptors come from a young man in good health. CDR3s include the opening cysteine and the closing phenylalanine or tryptophan. Each record gives: D gene, clone size, J gene, V gene, CDR3 DNA, CDR3 protein. D genes are given only for firm matches. Clone size is stated in some rows and not others, as once, few, many or a class when expanded.

d_call: NA; clone_size: NA; j_call: TRBJ2-7; v_call: TRBV18; cdr3_nt: TGTGCCAGCTCACCAGCGCGGACAGTATACGAGCAGTACTTC; cdr3_aa: CASSPARTVYEQYF
d_call: NA; clone_size: NA; j_call: TRBJ2-4; v_call: TRBV6-1; cdr3_nt: TGTGCCAGCAGTGAATATTTTATGGGGGCGGGGAAAAACATTCAGTACTTC; cdr3_aa: CASSEYFMGAGKNIQYF
d_call: NA; clone_size: NA; j_call: TRBJ2-7; v_call: TRBV7-2; cdr3_nt: TGTGCCAGCAGCTACTTGGGGATACAGGGAAATCAGCAGTACTTC; cdr3_aa: CASSYLGIQGNQQYF
d_call: NA; clone_size: NA; j_call: TRBJ1-3; v_call: TRBV25-1; cdr3_nt: TGTGCCAGCAGTCTACAGGGTTCGGGAAACACCATATATTTT; cdr3_aa: CASSLQGSGNTIYF
d_call: TRBD1; clone_size: NA; j_call: TRBJ2-5; v_call: TRBV5-6; cdr3_nt: TGTGCCAGCAGCTCACCCCTGGTGACAGGGGATCGCGAGACCCAGTACTTC; cdr3_aa: CASSSPLVTGDRETQYF
d_call: NA; clone_size: NA; j_call: TRBJ1-5; v_call: TRBV4-1; cdr3_nt: TGCGCCAGCAGCCAAGACCCGTATAGCAATCAGCCCCAGCATTTT; cdr3_aa: CASSQDPYSNQPQHF
d_call: NA; clone_size: NA; j_call: TRBJ1-2; v_call: TRBV28; cdr3_nt: TGTGCCAGCAGTTCACAGGGATCATATGGCTACACCTTC; cdr3_aa: CASSSQGSYGYTF
d_call: TRBD2; clone_size: NA; j_call: TRBJ2-1; v_call: TRBV30; cdr3_nt: TGTGCCTGGAGTCCGACCTTCCCTAATAGCGGGAGGGAGCAGTTCTTC; cdr3_aa: CAWSPTFPNSGREQFF
d_call: TRBD1; clone_size: NA; j_call: TRBJ2-7; v_call: TRBV6-5; cdr3_nt: TGTGCCAGCAGTTACGTGGGACAGGGGGCGGTCGAGCAGTACTTC; cdr3_aa: CASSYVGQGAVEQYF
d_call: TRBD2; clone_size: NA; j_call: TRBJ2-2; v_call: TRBV29-1; cdr3_nt: TGCAGCGTTACTAGCGGGATACACGGGGAGCTGTTTTTT; cdr3_aa: CSVTSGIHGELFF
d_call: NA; clone_size: NA; j_call: TRBJ2-1; v_call: TRBV10-1; cdr3_nt: TGCGCCAGCAGTGAGGGGGTTCTATCCAATGAGCAGTTCTTC; cdr3_aa: CASSEGVLSNEQFF
d_call: NA; clone_size: once; j_call: TRBJ1-5; v_call: TRBV30; cdr3_nt: TGTGCCTGGAGTCCCCTGGGGACTCTCAATCAGCCCCAGCATTTT; cdr3_aa: CAWSPLGTLNQPQHF
d_call: NA; clone_size: once; j_call: TRBJ2-2; v_call: TRBV14; cdr3_nt: TGTGCCAGCAGCCAATTAACCGGGACAAAGAACACCGGGGAGCTGTTTTTT; cdr3_aa: CASSQLTGTKNTGELFF
d_call: TRBD1; clone_size: NA; j_call: TRBJ2-7; v_call: TRBV30; cdr3_nt: TGTGCCTTGACAGGGGCCCTGGCCTACGAGCAGTACTTC; cdr3_aa: CALTGALAYEQYF
d_call: TRBD1; clone_size: NA; j_call: TRBJ2-7; v_call: TRBV2; cdr3_nt: TGTGCCAGCGGACAGGGTACCTACGAGCAGTACTTC; cdr3_aa: CASGQGTYEQYF
d_call: TRBD2; clone_size: NA; j_call: TRBJ2-2; v_call: TRBV6-4; cdr3_nt: TGTGCCAGCAGTGAAACTAGCGGTGCTAACACCGGGGAGCTGTTTTTT; cdr3_aa: CASSETSGANTGELFF
d_call: TRBD2; clone_size: NA; j_call: TRBJ2-3; v_call: TRBV2; cdr3_nt: TGTGCCAGCAGTGAAAGTTACGCACGGGGGGAGGCAGATACGCAGTATTTT; cdr3_aa: CASSESYARGEADTQYF
d_call: NA; clone_size: NA; j_call: TRBJ2-6; v_call: TRBV6-1; cdr3_nt: TGTGCCAGCAGTGAATGGCGCGGTGGCTCTGGGGCCAACGTCCTGACTTTC; cdr3_aa: CASSEWRGGSGANVLTF
d_call: NA; clone_size: once; j_call: TRBJ2-2; v_call: TRBV4-3; cdr3_nt: TGCGCCAGCAGCCAAGTATCCGGGAGTGGTACCGGGGAGCTGTTTTTT; cdr3_aa: CASSQVSGSGTGELFF
d_call: TRBD1; clone_size: NA; j_call: TRBJ1-6; v_call: TRBV5-4; cdr3_nt: TGTGCCAGCAGCCCAGGGGACAGCAAAAATTCACCCCTCCACTTT; cdr3_aa: CASSPGDSKNSPLHF
d_call: NA; clone_size: NA; j_call: TRBJ2-7; v_call: TRBV15; cdr3_nt: TGTGCCACCAGCACCCCCGCGGGACGGGCCTCCTACGAGCAGTACTTC; cdr3_aa: CATSTPAGRASYEQYF
d_call: TRBD2; clone_size: NA; j_call: TRBJ2-3; v_call: TRBV5-6; cdr3_nt: TGTGCCAGCAGCCCTAGCGGGAGCAAAGGGGGAGATACGCAGTATTTT; cdr3_aa: CASSPSGSKGGDTQYF
d_call: NA; clone_size: NA; j_call: TRBJ1-2; v_call: TRBV28; cdr3_nt: TGTGCCAGTCTAAGTAACTATGGCTACACCTTC; cdr3_aa: CASLSNYGYTF
d_call: NA; clone_size: NA; j_call: TRBJ2-7; v_call: TRBV6-1; cdr3_nt: TGTGCCAGCAGTGAACCTCCTAGTTTCTACGAGCAGTACTTC; cdr3_aa: CASSEPPSFYEQYF
d_call: NA; clone_size: NA; j_call: TRBJ2-7; v_call: TRBV30; cdr3_nt: TGTGCCTGTTCAAAGGGGGTCGGATACGAGCAGTACTTC; cdr3_aa: CACSKGVGYEQYF
d_call: NA; clone_size: NA; j_call: TRBJ1-1; v_call: TRBV10-3; cdr3_nt: TGTGCCATCAGTCCAGCCCAGAACACTGAAGCTTTCTTT; cdr3_aa: CAISPAQNTEAFF
d_call: TRBD2; clone_size: NA; j_call: TRBJ2-7; v_call: TRBV7-2; cdr3_nt: TGTGCCAGCAGCTTAGGCGCTAGCGGAGGTGGCTACGAGCAGTACTTC; cdr3_aa: CASSLGASGGGYEQYF
d_call: NA; clone_size: NA; j_call: TRBJ1-5; v_call: TRBV10-3; cdr3_nt: TGTGCCATCAGTGATACGACAGGATCTCAGCCCCAGCATTTT; cdr3_aa: CAISDTTGSQPQHF
d_call: NA; clone_size: NA; j_call: TRBJ1-5; v_call: TRBV28; cdr3_nt: TGTGCCAGCATTAGCCGGGGCGCAGGTCAGCCCCAGCATTTT; cdr3_aa: CASISRGAGQPQHF
d_call: NA; clone_size: NA; j_call: TRBJ2-7; v_call: TRBV4-1; cdr3_nt: TGCGCCAGCAGCCACTTCTGGATTGAGAACGAGCAGTACTTC; cdr3_aa: CASSHFWIENEQYF
d_call: NA; clone_size: NA; j_call: TRBJ2-1; v_call: TRBV29-1; cdr3_nt: TGCAGCTCACCGGGACCGCGTAGGGATGAGCAGTTCTTC; cdr3_aa: CSSPGPRRDEQFF
d_call: NA; clone_size: NA; j_call: TRBJ2-5; v_call: TRBV28; cdr3_nt: TGTGCCAGCAGTTTACCCTCGTACCAAGAGACCCAGTACTTC; cdr3_aa: CASSLPSYQETQYF
d_call: TRBD1; clone_size: NA; j_call: TRBJ1-5; v_call: TRBV11-2; cdr3_nt: TGCGCCAGCAGCCAGGGTCCACAGGGGAAAGGTCAGCCCCAGCATTTT; cdr3_aa: CASSQGPQGKGQPQHF
d_call: TRBD2; clone_size: NA; j_call: TRBJ2-5; v_call: TRBV10-3; cdr3_nt: TGTGCCACAAACCGGGAGGGGCTAGCGGTCCAAGAGACCCAGTACTTC; cdr3_aa: CATNREGLAVQETQYF
d_call: TRBD2; clone_size: NA; j_call: TRBJ2-5; v_call: TRBV9; cdr3_nt: TGTGCCAGCAGCGTAGGTAGCGGGAGGAACCAAGAGACCCAGTACTTC; cdr3_aa: CASSVGSGRNQETQYF
d_call: NA; clone_size: once; j_call: TRBJ1-2; v_call: TRBV18; cdr3_nt: TGTGCCAGCTCACGGGGCTTTGACTATGGCTACACCTTC; cdr3_aa: CASSRGFDYGYTF
d_call: NA; clone_size: NA; j_call: TRBJ2-5; v_call: TRBV18; cdr3_nt: TGTGCCAGCTCCCAGGGACAAGAGACCCAGTACTTC; cdr3_aa: CASSQGQETQYF
d_call: TRBD1; clone_size: NA; j_call: TRBJ1-5; v_call: TRBV18; cdr3_nt: TGTGCCAGCTCACCAGGACAGGGGGCGCGTTGGCAGCCCCAGCATTTT; cdr3_aa: CASSPGQGARWQPQHF
d_call: NA; clone_size: once; j_call: TRBJ1-6; v_call: TRBV18; cdr3_nt: TGTGCCAGCTCCGCGGGACGGATGGTTAATTCACCCCTCCACTTT; cdr3_aa: CASSAGRMVNSPLHF
d_call: TRBD2; clone_size: NA; j_call: TRBJ2-5; v_call: TRBV6-1; cdr3_nt: TGTGCCAGCGGACTGGGGAGCGGGAGTGTGGAGACCCAGTACTTC; cdr3_aa: CASGLGSGSVETQYF
d_call: NA; clone_size: once; j_call: TRBJ1-2; v_call: TRBV28; cdr3_nt: TGTGCCAGCAGCCCCCCAGGCTATGGCTACACCTTC; cdr3_aa: CASSPPGYGYTF
d_call: NA; clone_size: NA; j_call: TRBJ2-7; v_call: TRBV18; cdr3_nt: TGTGCCAGCTCACCAAGTACAGGCGGCGCCTACGAGCAGTACTTC; cdr3_aa: CASSPSTGGAYEQYF
d_call: NA; clone_size: NA; j_call: TRBJ2-7; v_call: TRBV30; cdr3_nt: TGTGCCTGGAGTCCGGGGCTTGAGCAGTACTTC; cdr3_aa: CAWSPGLEQYF
d_call: TRBD2; clone_size: NA; j_call: TRBJ2-1; v_call: TRBV11-2; cdr3_nt: TGTGCCAGCAGCCTAGCCCCTAGCGGGATTCAGTCCTACAATGAGCAGTTCTTC; cdr3_aa: CASSLAPSGIQSYNEQFF
d_call: NA; clone_size: NA; j_call: TRBJ2-1; v_call: TRBV9; cdr3_nt: TGTGCCAGCAGCCTACAGGGAATCTCCTACAATGAGCAGTTCTTC; cdr3_aa: CASSLQGISYNEQFF
d_call: NA; clone_size: NA; j_call: TRBJ2-5; v_call: TRBV11-2; cdr3_nt: TGTGCCAGCAGTCGGCCCCCGTCGGAGACCCAGTACTTC; cdr3_aa: CASSRPPSETQYF
d_call: NA; clone_size: NA; j_call: TRBJ2-3; v_call: TRBV5-1; cdr3_nt: TGCGCCAGCAGCTTGGGGGCAGATACGCAGTATTTT; cdr3_aa: CASSLGADTQYF
d_call: TRBD2; clone_size: NA; j_call: TRBJ2-1; v_call: TRBV11-2; cdr3_nt: TGTGCCAGCAGCTTACACGCGGGAGGGCCCAATGAGCAGTTCTTC; cdr3_aa: CASSLHAGGPNEQFF
d_call: NA; clone_size: once; j_call: TRBJ1-3; v_call: TRBV4-3; cdr3_nt: TGCGCCAGCAGCCAGGCAGGGGCGGGGGGAAACACCATATATTTT; cdr3_aa: CASSQAGAGGNTIYF
d_call: TRBD1; clone_size: NA; j_call: TRBJ2-7; v_call: TRBV7-2; cdr3_nt: TGTGCCAGCAGCTTAAACCCAGGGGGCTCCCCCTACGAGCAGTACTTC; cdr3_aa: CASSLNPGGSPYEQYF
d_call: NA; clone_size: NA; j_call: TRBJ1-3; v_call: TRBV10-3; cdr3_nt: TGTGCCATCAGGGAGGAGGGGAGGACCGGAAACACCATATATTTT; cdr3_aa: CAIREEGRTGNTIYF
d_call: NA; clone_size: NA; j_call: TRBJ1-2; v_call: TRBV30; cdr3_nt: TGTGCCTGGAGTGTTGGGGGCGCTGGCTACACCTTC; cdr3_aa: CAWSVGGAGYTF
d_call: TRBD1; clone_size: NA; j_call: TRBJ1-2; v_call: TRBV7-9; cdr3_nt: TGTGCCAGCAGCTTAGAACAGGGGGTGATCGGCTACACCTTC; cdr3_aa: CASSLEQGVIGYTF
d_call: NA; clone_size: NA; j_call: TRBJ1-3; v_call: TRBV6-1; cdr3_nt: TGTGCCAGCAGCCGGGACTTCGGCTCTGGAAACACCATATATTTT; cdr3_aa: CASSRDFGSGNTIYF
d_call: NA; clone_size: NA; j_call: TRBJ2-3; v_call: TRBV9; cdr3_nt: TGTGCCAGCAGCGCTTTCAAGGGGCACCTTAGCACAGATACGCAGTATTTT; cdr3_aa: CASSAFKGHLSTDTQYF
d_call: NA; clone_size: NA; j_call: TRBJ2-7; v_call: TRBV7-2; cdr3_nt: TGTGCCAGCAGCTTAACCGTCGGGGTGACCTACGAGCAGTACTTC; cdr3_aa: CASSLTVGVTYEQYF
d_call: NA; clone_size: NA; j_call: TRBJ1-2; v_call: TRBV7-2; cdr3_nt: TGTGCCAGCAGCCCGTCCATCGGGCGCGTTAACTATGGCTACACCTTC; cdr3_aa: CASSPSIGRVNYGYTF
d_call: TRBD2; clone_size: NA; j_call: TRBJ2-1; v_call: TRBV7-2; cdr3_nt: TGTGCCAGCAGGGGACTAGCGGGGGACAATGAGCAGTTCTTC; cdr3_aa: CASRGLAGDNEQFF
d_call: TRBD2; clone_size: NA; j_call: TRBJ2-5; v_call: TRBV6-1; cdr3_nt: TGTGCCAGCAGTCATAGCGGGGGGATCCAAGAGACCCAGTACTTC; cdr3_aa: CASSHSGGIQETQYF